These 21 T cell receptor beta chains were all obtained from the same sample, sequenced in a study of T-cell reconstitution after alpha-beta-depleted transplantation in children. Unique molecular identifiers were incorporated into the prepared TCRbeta library. MiXCR, run by TCRdb on the PCR reads, gives a single entry per CDR3 protein. Of fewer than 750,000 distinct CDR3 sequences listed, 25% to 30% are singletons. Sequences were derived from PBMCs, sampled before TCRalphabeta/CD19-depleted stem cell transplant. The receptor source for this set is a boy in the first two years of life with Wiskott-Aldrich syndrome, due to receive a stem cell transplant.

This clonotype was recorded a few times. The V gene is TRBV27, the J gene TRBJ1-5, with a weak D call TRBD1 (5 bases). Trimming removed 10 bases at V and 1 base at J, with 14 bases between. CDR3 length: 14 residues. Germline-derived CDR1 and CDR2 are MNHEY and SMNVEV (reference sequence). The CDR3 is CATRGAGSNQPQHF. The CDR3 DNA sequence: TGTGCCACCCGGGGCGCGGGGAGCAATCAGCCCCAGCATTTT.

This clonotype was observed a handful of times. V is TRBV7-8 and J is TRBJ2-7; D not resolved. The germline V gene encodes CDR1 SGHVS and CDR2 FQNEAQ. The CDR3 is made up of 14 amino acids. The V end lost 5 bases, the J end lost 5 bases, and 16 bases lay between the germline ends. The chain's CDR3 is CASSLKLGADEQYF. The CDR3 DNA reads as TGTGCCAGCAGCCTTAAGCTAGGAGCCGACGAGCAGTACTTC.

J is TRBJ2-7 and V is TRBV7-2; TRBD1 might be the D (6 bases). Trimming shortened V by 5 bases and J by 2 bases, and 16 bases separated the two germline ends. The CDR3 spans 15 residues. In germline, CDR1 is SGHTA, CDR2 FQGNSA. CDR3 nucleotides: TGTGCCAGCAGCCTTGGACAGTCGACCACCTACGAGCAGTACTTC. As protein: CASSLGQSTTYEQYF.

The chain recombines TRBV20-1 with TRBJ1-4; D may be TRBD1 (6 bases). Germline values: CDR1 DFQATT, CDR2 SNEGSKA (reference sequence). The CDR3 extends over 13 amino acids. The V end lost 5 bases, the J end lost 8 bases, and 15 bases lay between the germline ends. In nucleotides, the CDR3 is TGCAGTGCTCCCCCTCTGGGGGGCGAAAAACTGTTTTTT. Amino acid sequence: CSAPPLGGEKLFF.

This chain uses TRBV15 with TRBJ2-5; D gene unclear. Germline values: CDR1 LNHNV, CDR2 YYDKDF (reference sequence). Trimming removed 5 bases at V and 3 bases at J, with 7 bases between. The CDR3 runs 12 residues. The DNA for the CDR3 is TGTGCCACCAGCCCTAAAAAAGAGACCCAGTACTTC. It translates to CATSPKKETQYF.

The rearrangement links TRBV20-1 to TRBJ2-1, with 7 bases matching TRBD2. V shed 3 bases, J shed 8 bases, and the junction held 10 bases outside the gene matches. Germline CDR1 and CDR2: DFQATT and SNEGSKA (reference sequence). This CDR3 has 14 residues. The CDR3 DNA follows: TGCAGTGCTAGGCTAGCGGCCAGGCTGCATGAGCAGTTCTTC. It encodes CSARLAARLHEQFF.

The rearrangement links TRBV27 to TRBJ2-1; 11 nucleotides match TRBD1. This CDR3 has 14 residues. The junction had 10 bases not matched to a gene; V was cut back by 8 bases and J by 10 bases. CDR1 and CDR2 from the germline V gene are MNHEY and SMNVEV (reference sequence). The chain's CDR3 is CASRLGQGVGEQFF. In DNA form, the CDR3 reads TGTGCCAGCCGGCTGGGACAGGGGGTAGGAGAGCAGTTCTTC.

The chain uses TRBV20-1 and TRBJ2-1; 9 bases are shared with TRBD2. This CDR3 comprises 14 residues. Germline-derived CDR1 and CDR2 are DFQATT and SNEGSKA (reference sequence). Trimming cost V 3 bases and J 6 bases; bases outside gene matches: 6. CDR3 sequence reads: CSASSSGIINEQFF. CDR3 bases: TGCAGTGCTAGTTCTAGCGGGATTATCAATGAGCAGTTCTTC.

The J gene is TRBJ1-3, the V gene TRBV7-2; D not certain. Germline-derived CDR1 and CDR2 are SGHTA and FQGNSA. The V end was cut by 4 bases, the J end by 7 bases, with 17 bases between. The CDR3 spans 15 residues. The CDR3 nucleotides are TGTGCCAGCAGCTCCCAGTTCTTAGGGCGCAACACCATATATTTT. This encodes CASSSQFLGRNTIYF.

This clonotype was seen a handful of times. This sequence joins TRBV7-8 and TRBJ2-3; 10 bases are a match to TRBD2. Germline CDR1 reads SGHVS; CDR2 reads FQNEAQ. The CDR3 has 16 amino acids. With V trimmed by 1 base and J by 3 bases, 4 bases remained unmatched. The CDR3 protein is CASSLEGSGRTDTQYF. The DNA of the CDR3 is TGTGCCAGCAGCTTAGAGGGTAGCGGGAGGACAGATACGCAGTATTTT.

This chain connects TRBV10-3 to TRBJ2-1; D remains ambiguous. This CDR3 spans 15 amino acids. Germline CDR1 ENHRY, CDR2 SYGVKD. Trimming removed 3 bases from V and 0 bases from J, with 9 bases in between. This CDR3 is CAISERQYSYNEQFF. For the CDR3, the DNA is TGTGCCATCAGTGAACGGCAGTACTCCTACAATGAGCAGTTCTTC.

V is TRBV20-1 and J is TRBJ2-3, with 10 positions matching TRBD2. The V gene's germline CDR1 is DFQATT and CDR2 SNEGSKA (reference sequence). Trimming cost V 6 bases and J 6 bases; bases outside gene matches: 6. There are 13 residues in the CDR3. The CDR3 coding sequence is TGCAGTGCGGGACTAGCGCTCTTGGATACGCAGTATTTT. Encoded protein: CSAGLALLDTQYF.

This clonotype has more than one count but fewer than ten. The rearrangement links TRBV5-8 to TRBJ2-2, with a tentative D call TRBD2 (5 bases). V was trimmed by 3 bases and J by 3 bases, leaving 15 bases between them. Germline V gene lookup returns CDR1 SGHTS and CDR2 YDEGEE. The CDR3 totals 16 residues. The chain's CDR3 is CASSSRWENDTGELFF. DNA of the CDR3: TGTGCCAGCAGCTCTAGGTGGGAGAACGACACCGGGGAGCTGTTTTTT.

This chain joins TRBV7-9 and TRBJ1-2; D is ambiguous. The CDR3 has 13 amino acids. V dropped 4 bases and J dropped 10 bases, with 16 bases sitting between them. CDR1 and CDR2 from the germline V gene are SEHNR and FQNEAQ (reference sequence). CDR3 nucleotides: TGTGCCAGCAGCTCACTGGGTGAACGGATCTACACCTTC. This gives the protein CASSSLGERIYTF.

The chain couples TRBV2 to TRBJ2-4; unclear D gene. The V and J ends lost 4 bases and 3 bases respectively, with 10 bases between them. This CDR3 spans 14 amino acids. Germline CDR1 and CDR2: SNHLY and FYNNEI. The CDR3 loop is CASSAPPGKNIQYF. DNA for the CDR3: TGTGCCAGCAGTGCCCCCCCGGGCAAAAACATTCAGTACTTC.

The genes are TRBV19 and TRBJ1-1; TRBD1 matches 7 bases. The junction had 3 bases not matched to a gene; V was cut back by 7 bases and J by 1 base. This CDR3 is 13 amino acids long. Germline CDR1 reads LNHDA; CDR2 reads SQIVND (reference sequence). In DNA, the CDR3 is TGTGCCAGTAACGACAGGGCGAACACTGAAGCTTTCTTT. Its translation is CASNDRANTEAFF.

The rearrangement joins TRBV7-6 to TRBJ2-1; 11 bases map to TRBD1. Per germline, CDR1 SGHVS and CDR2 FNYEAQ. CDR3 length: 16 residues. V was clipped by 5 bases and J by 3 bases; unmatched bases: 6. In nucleotides, the CDR3 is TGTGCCAGCAGCCCCGGGACAGGGGGGTACTACAATGAGCAGTTCTTC. Translation: CASSPGTGGYYNEQFF.

The chain employs TRBV6-1 and TRBJ2-7; no definite D call. This CDR3 has 12 residues. V shed 2 bases and J shed 4 bases, with 6 bases lying between them. Germline CDR1 is MNHNS and CDR2 is SASEGT. CDR3 sequence reads: CASSELGYEQYF. The CDR3, as DNA: TGTGCCAGCAGTGAACTAGGATACGAGCAGTACTTC.

The genes are TRBV28 and TRBJ2-1, with 7 nucleotides matching TRBD1. CDR3 size: 15 residues. Germline V gene data show CDR1 as MDHEN and CDR2 as SYDVKM. The V and J ends lost 8 bases and 7 bases, in that order; junction bases with no gene match: 14. Written as DNA, the CDR3 is TGTGCCAGCGTTCTTCCCGGGACAGCGCATAATGAGCAGTTCTTC. As protein: CASVLPGTAHNEQFF. The full variable domain, rest sourced from reference TRBV28 and TRBJ2-1, is DVKVTQSSRYLVKRTGEKVFLECVQDMDHENMFWYRQDPGLGLRLIYFSYDVKMKEKGDIPEGYSVSREKKERFSLILESASTNQTSMYLCASVLPGTAHNEQFFGPGTRLTVL.

V usage is TRBV12-3 or TRBV12-4 and J usage is TRBJ2-5; 9 nucleotides line up with TRBD2. With V trimmed by 2 bases and J by 0 bases, 1 base remained unmatched. The CDR3 covers 15 residues. As DNA, the CDR3 is TGTGCCAGCAGTTTACTAGCGGGGAACCAAGAGACCCAGTACTTC. Translated: CASSLLAGNQETQYF.

The V call is TRBV13, the J call TRBJ1-5; D is unresolved. The length of the CDR3 is 14 residues. V was clipped by 5 bases and J by 6 bases, with 14 bases between them. The germline V gene encodes CDR1 PRHDT and CDR2 FYEKMQ (reference sequence). CDR3 region: CASSTRGSGQPQHF. The CDR3 DNA follows: TGTGCCAGCAGCACCCGAGGATCCGGTCAGCCCCAGCATTTT.